The 20 T cell receptor beta chains below all came from one sample that was sequenced in a study of T cells after yellow fever vaccination. TCRdb re-called the 5' RACE reads through MiXCR, storing one row per CDR3 protein. This sample carries 300,000 to 400,000 distinct CDR3 sequences, 6.2% of them seen once, and the ten largest clones take over 12%. The specimen was PBMCs, collected 5 days after the yellow fever booster vaccination. These receptors all stem from a man under 40 who received the YFV17D yellow fever vaccine.

This clonotype was found a few times. The chain carries TRBV5-6 and TRBJ2-2; D ambiguous. This CDR3 spans 14 amino acids. Trimming stripped 2 bases from V and 6 bases from J, with 11 bases between. Germline assignment: CDR1 SGHDT and CDR2 YYEEEE. CDR3 in DNA: TGTGCCAGCAGCTTCCACTTACCCCCCGGGGAGCTGTTTTTT. Protein product: CASSFHLPPGELFF.

Ten or more counts support this clonotype. The genes are TRBV12-3 or TRBV12-4 and TRBJ2-7, with D unresolved. The CDR3 totals 14 residues. Trimming left V 3 bases short and J 3 bases short, with 12 bases between. The CDR3 DNA follows: TGTGCCAGCAGTTTCGCAGAGAACTACTACGAGCAGTACTTC. As protein: CASSFAENYYEQYF.

This clonotype was seen a handful of times. The V and J genes are TRBV5-1 and TRBJ2-2, with D maybe TRBD2 (6 bases). CDR3 size: 16 residues. V was pared by 5 bases and J by 7 bases, with 21 bases between. Germline V gene lookup returns CDR1 SGHRS and CDR2 YFSETQ. Here the CDR3 DNA reads TGCGCCAGCAGAGAGGGACTCTCCGTTGCGTTCGGGGAGCTGTTTTTT. It specifies CASREGLSVAFGELFF. Full variable domain (rest looked up from reference TRBV5-1 and TRBJ2-2): KAGVTQTPRYLIKTRGQQVTLSCSPISGHRSVSWYQQTPGQGLQFLFEYFSETQRNKGNFPGRFSGRQFSNSRSEMNVSTLELGDSALYLCASREGLSVAFGELFFGEGSRLTVL.

This clonotype was counted many times. The genes are TRBV29-1 and TRBJ2-2, with D perhaps TRBD1 (5 bases). This CDR3 spans 12 amino acids. From germline, CDR1 is SQVTM and CDR2 ANQGSEA. The V and J ends lost 7 bases and 5 bases respectively, with 11 bases between them. CDR3 residues: CSAPQGTGELFF. The CDR3 DNA reads as TGCAGCGCTCCCCAGGGTACCGGGGAGCTGTTTTTT.

The CDR3 spells CASSQEKGGVDTQYF. CDR3 DNA: TGTGCCAGCAGCCAAGAAAAAGGTGGGGTAGATACGCAGTATTTT. This chain links TRBV4-2 with TRBJ2-3; unclear D gene. V was cut by 0 bases and J by 5 bases, with 12 bases left in between. Looked up from germline, CDR1 is LGHNA and CDR2 is YNFKEQ. The CDR3 covers 15 residues.

This clonotype was found many times. The chain employs TRBV12-3 or TRBV12-4 and TRBJ2-2, with D perhaps matching TRBD2 (5 bases). The CDR3 contains 12 residues. Trimming took off 6 bases at V and 5 bases at J, with 7 bases between the two ends. Here the CDR3 DNA reads TGTGCCAGCAGCCCGGGGACCGGGGAGCTGTTTTTT. As protein: CASSPGTGELFF.

The sample holds a few counts of this clonotype. V usage is TRBV9 and J usage is TRBJ2-6, with D unresolved. V lost 3 bases, J lost 2 bases, and 12 bases lay in between. Per the germline V gene, CDR1 is SGDLS and CDR2 is YYNGEE. This CDR3 comprises 16 residues. The CDR3 loop is CASSGPVLPGANVLTF. CDR3 DNA sequence: TGTGCCAGCAGCGGCCCCGTTTTACCTGGGGCCAACGTCCTGACTTTC.

This clonotype occurred many times. V and J are TRBV18 and TRBJ2-3; D is undetermined. Germline values: CDR1 KGHSH, CDR2 LQKENI. V lost 2 bases and J 0 bases, leaving 6 bases between the germline ends. The CDR3 runs to 14 residues. The CDR3 region has the DNA TGTGCCAGCTCACCAACTACTAGCACAGATACGCAGTATTTT. Amino acids: CASSPTTSTDTQYF.

This clonotype was picked up many times. The chain employs TRBV7-2 and TRBJ2-2; D unresolved. The germline V gene has CDR1 SGHTA and CDR2 FQGNSA. This CDR3 has 14 residues. The CDR3 sequence is CATSQSANTGELFF. The CDR3, as DNA: TGTGCAACCTCGCAAAGCGCGAACACCGGGGAGCTGTTTTTT.

This clonotype was observed many times. This rearrangement joins TRBV3-1 to TRBJ1-2, with TRBD1 as a possible D gene (5 bases). Trimming took 4 bases from V and 7 from J, leaving 13 bases between them. The CDR3 has 13 amino acids. CDR1 and CDR2 from the germline V gene are LGHDT and YNNKEL (reference sequence). Here the CDR3 reads CASSRNMGGGYTF. The CDR3 DNA reads as TGTGCCAGCAGCCGGAATATGGGGGGTGGCTACACCTTC.

This clonotype has a handful of counts. The chain recombines TRBV14 with TRBJ2-1; D ambiguous. The germline V gene encodes CDR1 SGHDN and CDR2 FVKESK. V lost 4 bases and J lost 8, with 12 bases in between. The CDR3 has 13 amino acids. CDR3 region: CASSLGRWDEQFF. CDR3 coding DNA: TGTGCCAGCAGCCTAGGACGGTGGGATGAGCAGTTCTTC.

Many counts were recorded for this clonotype. The rearrangement joins TRBV7-8 to TRBJ2-1; 9 positions match TRBD2. The length of the CDR3 is 14 residues. Germline values: CDR1 SGHVS, CDR2 FQNEAQ. V dropped 1 base and J dropped 9; count of bases not matched to a gene: 4. DNA of the CDR3: TGTGCCAGCAGCTTAGGCGGGAGGGCGAGTGAGCAGTTCTTC. Protein: CASSLGGRASEQFF.

This clonotype has more than one count but fewer than ten. The genes are TRBV2 and TRBJ1-1, with D tentatively TRBD1 (6 bases). Germline V gene data show CDR1 as SNHLY and CDR2 as FYNNEI. CDR3 size: 12 residues. With 5 bases removed from V and 4 bases from J, the gap between germline ends came to 8 bases. The CDR3 DNA sequence: TGTGCCAGCAGTTTGGACAGCACTGAAGCTTTCTTT. The encoded protein is CASSLDSTEAFF.

This clonotype showed up many times. The gene calls are TRBV4-3 and TRBJ2-2; possible D gene TRBD2, 8 bases. V shed 2 bases and J shed 5 bases, with 18 bases lying between them. Germline lookup yields CDR1 LGHNA and CDR2 YSLEER. This CDR3 region has 17 residues. The CDR3 bases are TGCGCCAGCAGCCAAAGGGGGCTAGCGGGCGGTACCGGGGAGCTGTTTTTT. This gives the protein CASSQRGLAGGTGELFF.

This clonotype has at least ten counts. The chain combines TRBV7-9 with TRBJ2-7; no clear D. The V gene's germline CDR1 is SEHNR and CDR2 FQNEAQ (reference sequence). V gave up 4 bases and J gave up 5 bases, with 9 bases separating them. The CDR3 runs to 12 residues. The CDR3 loop reads CASSSRAHEQYF. The CDR3 bases are TGTGCCAGCAGCTCCCGAGCCCACGAGCAGTACTTC.

This clonotype was detected only a few times. The CDR3 DNA reads as TGTGCCAGCAGCCACGGTGAGCGTCAATACAATGAGCAGTTCTTC. As protein: CASSHGERQYNEQFF. This chain joins TRBV7-9 and TRBJ2-1, with D hard to call. The CDR3 loop spans 15 amino acids. V shed 5 bases and J shed 4 bases, with 15 bases lying between them. In germline, CDR1 is SEHNR, CDR2 FQNEAQ (reference sequence). The full variable domain, rest sourced from reference TRBV7-9 and TRBJ2-1, is DTGVSQNPRHKITKRGQNVTFRCDPISEHNRLYWYRQTLGQGPEFLTYFQNEAQLEKSRLLSDRFSAERPKGSFSTLEIQRTEQGDSAMYLCASSHGERQYNEQFFGPGTRLTVL.

At least ten counts were recorded for this clonotype. The chain uses TRBV24-1 and TRBJ2-3, with D unclear. The germline V gene encodes CDR1 KGHDR and CDR2 SFDVKD. The CDR3 consists of 13 residues. Trimming took off 5 bases at V and 4 bases at J, with 9 bases between the two ends. The CDR3 nucleotides read TGTGCCACCAGTGCCCTCCTTCCAGATACGCAGTATTTT. Protein sequence: CATSALLPDTQYF.

The chain links TRBV20-1 to TRBJ2-3; 7 nucleotides align to TRBD2. The V gene end was trimmed by 3 bases and the J gene end by 2 bases; junction bases not matched to a gene: 5. This CDR3 has 14 amino acids. Germline-derived CDR1 and CDR2 are DFQATT and SNEGSKA (reference sequence). CDR3 in amino acids: CSARSSGLTDTQYF. The CDR3 DNA reads TGCAGTGCTAGGTCTAGCGGACTCACAGATACGCAGTATTTT.

This clonotype has only a few counts. The genes are TRBV5-4 and TRBJ2-5, with D perhaps assigned TRBD1 or TRBD2 (6 bases each). CDR1 is SGHNT, CDR2 YYREEE, per germline (reference sequence). V dropped 5 bases and J dropped 5 bases, with 22 bases sitting between them. The CDR3 consists of 16 residues. CDR3 sequence: CASRARGSGGGETQYF. Written as DNA, the CDR3 is TGTGCCAGCAGGGCTCGAGGGAGCGGAGGGGGGGAGACCCAGTACTTC.

This clonotype was seen a few times. CDR3 DNA sequence: TGTGCCAGCAGCGTAGTGAGTGGGACAGGGGGCGGTGAGCAGTTCTTC. It yields the protein CASSVVSGTGGGEQFF. The J gene is TRBJ2-1, the V gene TRBV9; 12 bases map to TRBD1. Germline trimming cut 0 bases from V and 9 bases from J; bases unmatched to any gene: 7. Germline assignment: CDR1 SGDLS and CDR2 YYNGEE. CDR3 length: 16 residues.